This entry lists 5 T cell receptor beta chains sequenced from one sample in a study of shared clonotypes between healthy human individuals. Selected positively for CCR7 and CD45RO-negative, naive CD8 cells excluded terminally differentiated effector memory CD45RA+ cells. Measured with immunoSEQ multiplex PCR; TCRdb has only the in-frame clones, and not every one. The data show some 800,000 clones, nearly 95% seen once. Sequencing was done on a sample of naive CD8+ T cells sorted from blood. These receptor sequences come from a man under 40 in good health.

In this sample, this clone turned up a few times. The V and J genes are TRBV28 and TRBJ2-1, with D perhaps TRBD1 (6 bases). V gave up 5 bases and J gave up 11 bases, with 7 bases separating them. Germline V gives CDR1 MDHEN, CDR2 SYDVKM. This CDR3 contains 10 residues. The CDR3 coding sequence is TGTGCCAGCAGTGACAGGCAGCAGTTCTTC. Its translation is CASSDRQQFF.

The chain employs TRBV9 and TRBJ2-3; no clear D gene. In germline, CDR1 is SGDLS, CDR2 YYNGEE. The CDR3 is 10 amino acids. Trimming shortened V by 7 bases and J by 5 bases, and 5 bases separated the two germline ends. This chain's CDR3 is CASGKDTQYF. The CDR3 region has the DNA TGTGCCAGCGGTAAAGATACGCAGTATTTT.

CDR3 nucleotides: TGTGCCAGCAGTGTTGGGGGGACAGCCTACAATGAGCAGTTCTTC. Protein sequence: CASSVGGTAYNEQFF. This chain joins TRBV6-4 and TRBJ2-1; tentative D call: TRBD1 (7 bases). The CDR3 covers 15 residues. The ends were cut back, 4 bases at V and 2 bases at J, with 12 bases in the middle. Germline V gives CDR1 MRHNA, CDR2 SNTAGT.

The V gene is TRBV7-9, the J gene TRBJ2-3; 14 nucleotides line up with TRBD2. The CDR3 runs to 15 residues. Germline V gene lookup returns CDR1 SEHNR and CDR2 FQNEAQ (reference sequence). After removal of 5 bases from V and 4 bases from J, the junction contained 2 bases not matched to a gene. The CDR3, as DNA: TGTGCCAGCAGCGCGACTAGCGGGAGGGCAGATACGCAGTATTTT. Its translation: CASSATSGRADTQYF.

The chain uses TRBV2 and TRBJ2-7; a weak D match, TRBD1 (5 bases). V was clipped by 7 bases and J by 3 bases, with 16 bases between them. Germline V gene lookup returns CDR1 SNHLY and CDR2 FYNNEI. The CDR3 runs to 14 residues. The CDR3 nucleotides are TGTGCCAGCACCCCTTCGGCAGGGAACTACGAGCAGTACTTC. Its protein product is CASTPSAGNYEQYF.